This T cell receptor beta chain was found in a study of shared clonotypes between healthy human individuals. Looking at the study overall: Researchers assigned three CD4 naive, three CD4 memory, two CD8 naive and one CD8 memory plate to each donor. Study outcomes and limitations: Enrolling few donors narrowed the genetic and exposure-history diversity that was represented.

TCRdb keeps only in-frame clones here, not all; method: immunoSEQ multiplex PCR. This table has 2 million to 2.5 million clones, approximately 94% appearing once. Germline V CDR1 and CDR2: MNHEY, SMNVEV (reference sequence). This CDR3 has 14 amino acids. V gave up 4 bases and J gave up 3 bases, with 10 bases separating them. Everyone who donated was a Caucasian adult who lived in Nashville, Tennessee. Subsets obtained from CD4+ cells comprised CD45RA+ naive and CD45RA-negative memory cells. On this clone: Its antigen remains unknown.

This TCR was sampled from a man between 18 and 35 years old in good health. Input material: naive CD4+ T cells sorted from blood. The subset is: CD45RA+ positively selected. V usage is TRBV27 and J usage is TRBJ1-3; D remains ambiguous. The CDR3 coding sequence is TGTGCCAGCAGTTCCCCCTCACTTGGAAACACCATATATTTT. Its translation: CASSSPSLGNTIYF.